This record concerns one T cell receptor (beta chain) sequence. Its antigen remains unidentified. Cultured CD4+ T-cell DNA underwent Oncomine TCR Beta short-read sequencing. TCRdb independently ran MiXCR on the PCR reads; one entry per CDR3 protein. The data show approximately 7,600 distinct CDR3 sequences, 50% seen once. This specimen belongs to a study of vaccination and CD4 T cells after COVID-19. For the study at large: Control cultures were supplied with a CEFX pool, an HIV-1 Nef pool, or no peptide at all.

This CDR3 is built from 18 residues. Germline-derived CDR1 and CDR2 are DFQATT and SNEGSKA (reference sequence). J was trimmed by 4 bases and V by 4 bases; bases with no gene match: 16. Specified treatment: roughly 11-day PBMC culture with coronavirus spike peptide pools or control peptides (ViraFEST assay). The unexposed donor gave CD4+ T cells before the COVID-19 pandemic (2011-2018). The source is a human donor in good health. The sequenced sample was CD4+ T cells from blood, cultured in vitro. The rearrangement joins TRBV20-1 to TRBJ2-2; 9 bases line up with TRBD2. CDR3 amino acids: CSATKGAGGPVSTGELFF. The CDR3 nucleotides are TGCAGTGCTACCAAGGGGGCGGGAGGGCCAGTAAGCACCGGGGAGCTGTTTTTT.